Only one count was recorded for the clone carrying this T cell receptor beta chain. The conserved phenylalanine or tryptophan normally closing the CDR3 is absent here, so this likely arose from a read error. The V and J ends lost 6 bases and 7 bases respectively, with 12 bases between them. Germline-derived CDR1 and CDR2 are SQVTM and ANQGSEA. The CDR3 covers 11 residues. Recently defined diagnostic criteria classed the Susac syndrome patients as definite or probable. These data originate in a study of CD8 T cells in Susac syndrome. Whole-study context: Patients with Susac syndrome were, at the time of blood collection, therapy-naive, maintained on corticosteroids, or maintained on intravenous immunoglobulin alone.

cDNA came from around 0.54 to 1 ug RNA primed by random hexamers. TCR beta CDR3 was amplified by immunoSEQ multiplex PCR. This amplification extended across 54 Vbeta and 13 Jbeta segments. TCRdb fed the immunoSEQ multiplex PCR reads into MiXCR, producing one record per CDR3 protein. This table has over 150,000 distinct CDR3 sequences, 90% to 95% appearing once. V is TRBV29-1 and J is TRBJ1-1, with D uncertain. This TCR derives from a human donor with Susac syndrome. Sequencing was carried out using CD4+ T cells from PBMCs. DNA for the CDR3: TGCAGCGTGCAACCTCGAGGTGAAGCTTTCTCT. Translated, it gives CSVQPRGEAFS.